This TCR beta chain appears in the sequencing data of a study of blood T cell repertoires in COVID-19 (dated by TCRdb to between 2020 and 2021). General notes on the study: Samples covering the acute and convalescent phases of COVID-19 were provided by collaborators in the United States, Italy and Spain. The material from the prospective study consisted of cDNA or gDNA derived from T cells, B-cell-depleted T cells, or PBMCs. Subjects who had been exposed to COVID-19, were actively infected with it, or had recovered from it provided the deeply sampled blood TCRbeta repertoires that made up the dataset. The repertoires were made available in a free public database intended to serve as a resource for research on the immune response to SARS-CoV-2. Samples were obtained from the ongoing ImmuneRACE study (first 160 participants) and from 1,254 subjects provided by 6 global collaborators. A de-identified subject ID, COVID-19 status, age in years and sex were almost always included in the sample metadata. HLA class I and class II types, where available, came from metadata supplied by the sample provider rather than from assay-based typing. Beyond this particular receptor, the publication reports: The amount of clinical and demographic metadata varied by source and participant and was provided uncurated.

As to this clone: Its antigen is unknown. No per-base quality is available; no much larger clone lies one base away.

Another Seattle source contributed samples from volunteer blood donors who had recovered from COVID-19. Collaborating institutions collected whole blood in K2EDTA tubes following their own protocols. Collaborator samples were shipped for TCRbeta analysis as frozen whole blood, isolated PBMCs, or DNA extracted from either sample type. TCRbeta CDR3 regions were amplified from genomic DNA by means of the immunoSEQ Assay, a bias-controlled multiplex PCR. Processing in the source paper ran as follows. The number of nucleated cells in each sample was estimated by amplification of reference gene primers within the assay. To quantify the absolute abundance of each unique TCRbeta CDR3 rearrangement, sequence reads were collapsed and filtered. For each sample, productive Simpson clonality was calculated as the square root of Simpson's diversity index over productive rearrangements. The clones in this table, taken by TCRdb from immuneACCESS, are in-frame only. Not every clone is retained; where verified, under half of the shortfall comes from an unresolved V gene, and the cause of the rest is unknown. V, J and clone size are those of that table, while D and trimming were read from the DNA. The sample contains fewer than 200,000 clones, around 90% of them found a single time. Of the sample, less than 5% falls within the top ten clones.

Per the germline V gene (reference sequence), LNHDA is the CDR1 and SQIVND is the CDR2. V and J are truncated by 3 bases and 3 bases respectively, leaving an intervening sequence of 11 bases. The CDR3 sequence holds 14 residues, the cysteine and phenylalanine included. Solely the CDR3 DNA is kept, with 42 bases framed from the first base. Recombination linked TRBV19 to TRBJ1-1, with the D gene not confidently named. The receptor's source is an older woman who had recovered from COVID-19. The sequenced sample was peripheral blood. The DNA sequence follows: TGTGCCAGTAGTATGGTTCGGGGATACACTGAAGCTTTCTTT. Its protein product is CASSMVRGYTEAFF. The CDR3 plus the reference TRBV19 and TRBJ1-1 genes for the other parts give the full variable domain: DGGITQSPKYLFRKEGQNVTLSCEQNLNHDAMYWYRQDPGQGLRLIYYSQIVNDFQKGDIAEGYSVSREKKESFPLTVTSAQKNPTAFYLCASSMVRGYTEAFFGQGTRLTVV.